Each of the 16 T cell receptor beta chains below was sequenced from the same sample in a study of cytomegalovirus exposure and HLA in healthy donors. It was with 60 Vbeta and 13 Jbeta primers that the PCR ran. Libraries were prepared by immunoSEQ multiplex PCR; TCRdb keeps only in-frame clonotypes and omits some of them. Of roughly 180,000 clones in the sample, about four fifths were seen once. Sequencing used PBMCs. These TCRs come from a man aged 25 to 45 in good health and CMV-seronegative.

The V gene is TRBV4-2, the J gene TRBJ2-5; 10 bases are shared with TRBD2. CDR3 size: 21 residues. The V segment lost 1 base and the J segment 5 bases; nucleotides outside the gene matches: 22. Germline V gene sequence: CDR1 LGHNA, CDR2 YNFKEQ. CDR3 nucleotide sequence: TGTGCCAGCAGCCAAGCGAGGGCTAGCGGGGGCCATCTGGGGATATCCGAGACCCAGTACTTC. Translated: CASSQARASGGHLGISETQYF.

CDR3 residues: CASSFGLAGLRWETQYF. The CDR3 bases are TGTGCCAGCAGCTTTGGACTAGCGGGGTTAAGATGGGAGACCCAGTACTTC. The chain joins TRBV7-2 to TRBJ2-5; TRBD2 matches at 12 bases. J was trimmed by 5 bases and V by 3 bases; bases with no gene match: 10. CDR1 and CDR2 (germline): SGHTA, FQGNSA. The CDR3 extends over 17 amino acids.

The chain joins TRBV5-1 to TRBJ2-7; 11 bases agree with TRBD2. With 1 base clipped from V and 3 bases from J, the junction kept 3 bases outside the gene matches. Germline V gives CDR1 SGHRS, CDR2 YFSETQ. The CDR3 has 15 residues. CDR3: CASSLTSGSNYEQYF. DNA for the CDR3: TGCGCCAGCAGCTTGACTAGCGGGAGTAACTACGAGCAGTACTTC.

The gene calls are TRBV4-1 and TRBJ2-7; 7 bases are shared with TRBD1. J was trimmed by 7 bases and V by 2 bases; bases with no gene match: 8. Per the germline V gene, CDR1 is MGHRA and CDR2 is YSYEKL. The CDR3 runs to 14 residues. The CDR3 sequence is CASSQPYRGGEQYF. The CDR3 DNA sequence: TGCGCCAGCAGCCAACCCTACAGGGGTGGGGAGCAGTACTTC.

The genes are TRBV19 and TRBJ1-1; D gene uncertain. Germline CDR1 LNHDA, CDR2 SQIVND (reference sequence). The CDR3 is made up of 13 amino acids. V was cut by 2 bases and J by 4 bases, with 8 bases left in between. In DNA, the CDR3 is TGTGCCAGTAGTATACGAGGGAGCACTGAAGCTTTCTTT. It is translated as CASSIRGSTEAFF.

The rearrangement links TRBV20-1 to TRBJ1-1, with D possibly TRBD1 on 6 matching bases. Per the germline V gene, CDR1 is DFQATT and CDR2 is SNEGSKA (reference sequence). The ends were cut back, 5 bases at V and 10 bases at J, with 11 bases in the middle. The CDR3 is made up of 10 amino acids. CDR3: CSARQAGAFF. In nucleotides, the CDR3 is TGCAGTGCTCGACAGGCAGGAGCTTTCTTT.

Here the CDR3 reads CASSQSNRVSYEQYF. As DNA, the CDR3 is TGCGCCAGCAGCCAATCCAACAGGGTCTCCTACGAGCAGTACTTC. The chain employs TRBV4-1 and TRBJ2-5; a weak D match, TRBD1 (6 bases). The J call is in doubt because the DNA end fits TRBJ2-7 better. The germline V gene encodes CDR1 MGHRA and CDR2 YSYEKL. The length of the CDR3 is 15 residues.

This rearrangement joins TRBV5-4 to TRBJ2-1, with TRBD2 as a possible D gene (5 bases). The germline V gene encodes CDR1 SGHNT and CDR2 YYREEE (reference sequence). This CDR3 is built from 15 residues. V was cut by 2 bases and J by 0 bases, with 9 bases left in between. CDR3 in DNA: TGTGCCAGCAGCTTCGGGGAACTCTCCTACAATGAGCAGTTCTTC. Translation: CASSFGELSYNEQFF.

The rearrangement joins TRBV11-3 to TRBJ1-3, with D perhaps matching TRBD1 (5 bases). The CDR3 is 15 residues long. Trimming left V 3 bases short and J 4 bases short, with 13 bases between. The germline gives CDR1 SGHNT, CDR2 YENEEA. The CDR3 region is CASSFATGSGNTIYF. The CDR3 DNA sequence: TGTGCCAGCAGCTTTGCAACAGGATCGGGAAACACCATATATTTT.

This rearrangement joins TRBV27 to TRBJ2-7; 8 bases are a match to TRBD2. Germline CDR1 and CDR2: MNHEY and SMNVEV (reference sequence). This CDR3 has 15 residues. V trimming: 1 base; J trimming: 4 bases; junction bases outside the gene matches: 6. This CDR3 reads CASSLYPGLGYEQYF. The CDR3 DNA reads TGTGCCAGCAGTTTATACCCGGGACTAGGATACGAGCAGTACTTC.

The V gene is TRBV19, the J gene TRBJ1-5, with TRBD1 matching over 8 bases. Per germline, CDR1 LNHDA and CDR2 SQIVND (reference sequence). With V trimmed by 4 bases and J by 3 bases, 2 bases remained unmatched. The CDR3 covers 14 residues. CDR3 sequence: CASSKTGDNQPQHF. DNA for the CDR3: TGTGCCAGTAGTAAGACAGGGGACAATCAGCCCCAGCATTTT.

The chain has TRBV5-3 and TRBJ2-7; 7 bases agree with TRBD1. TRBV5-3 is recorded as an ORF, its role being uncertain. The ends lost 4 bases at V and 3 bases at J; junction bases unmatched: 4. The CDR3 consists of 13 residues. The CDR3 protein is CARSPDRVYEQYF. CDR3 sequence (DNA): TGTGCCAGAAGCCCTGACAGGGTCTACGAGCAGTACTTC.

This chain joins TRBV27 and TRBJ2-3; TRBD2 matches 10 bases. This CDR3 comprises 20 residues. Germline trimming cut 5 bases from V and 0 bases from J; bases unmatched to any gene: 17. Germline V gene sequence: CDR1 MNHEY, CDR2 SMNVEV (reference sequence). CDR3 nucleotides: TGTGCCAGCAGTCTAAAACCGGGACTAGCGAGAAGCCATAGCACAGATACGCAGTATTTT. Encoded protein: CASSLKPGLARSHSTDTQYF.

The rearrangement uses TRBV9 and TRBJ1-4; D gene ambiguous. In germline, CDR1 is SGDLS, CDR2 YYNGEE. Trimming removed 6 bases from V and 7 bases from J, with 13 bases in between. This CDR3 has 13 residues. This CDR3 is CASTREEGEKLFF. The CDR3 nucleotides read TGTGCCAGCACCCGGGAGGAAGGTGAAAAACTGTTTTTT.

The chain joins TRBV10-3 to TRBJ1-3, with 10 bases lining up with TRBD1. Looked up from germline, CDR1 is ENHRY and CDR2 is SYGVKD. The CDR3 length is 14 residues. The V and J ends lost 10 bases and 4 bases, in that order; junction bases with no gene match: 7. The CDR3 DNA reads as TGTGCCACCCAGACAGGGGGCAGAGGAAACACCATATATTTT. Its protein is CATQTGGRGNTIYF.

The rearrangement joins TRBV27 to TRBJ1-2, with a possible D match to TRBD1 (5 bases). V lost 4 bases and J 8 bases, leaving 17 bases between the germline ends. CDR3 size: 14 residues. The V gene's germline CDR1 is MNHEY and CDR2 SMNVEV (reference sequence). The CDR3 DNA sequence: TGTGCCAGCAGTTCCATCCGGACACCCCGGGGCTACACCTTC. The encoded protein is CASSSIRTPRGYTF.